What follows are 25 T cell receptor beta chains derived from one specimen sequenced in a study of early T cells in non-severe SARS-CoV-2 infection. MiXCR, applied by TCRdb to the 5' RACE reads, yields one record per CDR3 protein. This sample has approximately 60,000 distinct CDR3 sequences, with about 10% found just once. The sequencing used whole blood, collected at baseline. The receptors originated from an adult who was a healthcare worker with PCR-confirmed SARS-CoV-2 infection or an uninfected control (not recorded which).

The rearrangement links TRBV27 to TRBJ2-1; 7 bases line up with TRBD2. This CDR3 is built from 16 residues. Trimming at V came to 5 bases and at J to 6 bases, leaving 13 bases not matched to a gene. Germline V gene data show CDR1 as MNHEY and CDR2 as SMNVEV (reference sequence). The DNA of the CDR3 is TGTGCCAGCAGTCCTGGCCCATGGCGGGAGAGCAATGAGCAGTTCTTC. Protein sequence: CASSPGPWRESNEQFF.

This chain uses TRBV12-3 or TRBV12-4 with TRBJ2-7; 7 bases map to TRBD1. This CDR3 contains 13 residues. The V segment lost 3 bases and the J segment 2 bases; nucleotides outside the gene matches: 1. The CDR3 DNA reads as TGTGCCAGCAGTTTTGGACAGGCCTACGAGCAGTACTTC. Translated, it gives CASSFGQAYEQYF.

This clonotype was seen many times. The rearrangement uses TRBV20-1 and TRBJ2-2; 7 bases line up with TRBD2. Germline V CDR1 and CDR2: DFQATT, SNEGSKA (reference sequence). The V segment lost 6 bases and the J segment 0 bases; nucleotides outside the gene matches: 7. This CDR3 contains 15 residues. CDR3 in DNA: TGCAGTGCCCCTGACCTAGCGGCGAACACCGGGGAGCTGTTTTTT. It codes for CSAPDLAANTGELFF.

The genes are TRBV19 and TRBJ1-5; no reliable D call. CDR3 length: 16 residues. Germline lookup yields CDR1 LNHDA and CDR2 SQIVND (reference sequence). Trimming removed 7 bases from V and 0 bases from J, with 16 bases in between. The CDR3 region is CASTYREGYSNQPQHF. CDR3 sequence (DNA): TGTGCCAGTACCTACCGAGAAGGTTATAGCAATCAGCCCCAGCATTTT.

This clonotype was detected many times. CDR3 residues: CASQDRFQETQYF. CDR3 DNA: TGTGCCAGCCAAGACAGGTTCCAAGAGACCCAGTACTTC. The chain carries TRBV7-6 and TRBJ2-5; TRBD1 is a possible D gene (6 bases). V lost 8 bases, J lost 1 base, and 11 bases lay in between. The germline CDR1 and CDR2 sequences are SGHVS and FNYEAQ. The CDR3 has 13 residues.

This clonotype is labeled as medium-sized (0.01 to 0.1%). This chain uses TRBV2 with TRBJ1-1; D not certain. CDR1 is SNHLY and CDR2 is FYNNEI in the germline V gene. The CDR3 spans 15 residues. Trimming stripped 9 bases from V and 1 base from J, with 18 bases between. DNA of the CDR3: TGTGCCAGTCGGACCGAGTTATTGGGGAACACTGAAGCTTTCTTT. It is translated as CASRTELLGNTEAFF.

The V and J genes are TRBV7-8 and TRBJ2-4, with 11 bases that match TRBD2. J was trimmed by 0 bases and V by 0 bases; bases with no gene match: 7. The CDR3 is made up of 19 amino acids. The V gene's germline CDR1 is SGHVS and CDR2 FQNEAQ. CDR3 protein: CASSLAGTSGSLAKNIQYF. The CDR3 DNA reads TGTGCCAGCAGCTTAGCCGGGACTAGCGGTTCTCTAGCCAAAAACATTCAGTACTTC.

This clonotype was observed many times. The V and J genes are TRBV7-3 and TRBJ2-2; D is perhaps TRBD1 or TRBD2 (5 bases each). V lost 3 bases, J lost 4 bases, and 15 bases lay in between. Germline CDR1 is SGHTA and CDR2 is FQGTGA. The CDR3 totals 16 residues. DNA of the CDR3: TGTGCCAGCAGCTTTCCTAGCAGTGGGGCCACCGGGGAGCTGTTTTTT. This translates into CASSFPSSGATGELFF. Filled out from reference TRBV7-3 and TRBJ2-2, the complete variable domain reads GAGVSQTPSNKVTEKGKYVELRCDPISGHTALYWYRQSLGQGPEFLIYFQGTGAADDSGLPNDRFFAVRPEGSVSTLKIQRTERGDSAVYLCASSFPSSGATGELFFGEGSRLTVL.

This clonotype was picked up many times. The rearrangement joins TRBV11-3 to TRBJ2-3; D is possibly TRBD1 or TRBD2 (6 bases each). Germline lookup yields CDR1 SGHNT and CDR2 YENEEA. V lost 5 bases, J lost 2 bases, and 14 bases lay in between. The CDR3 has 15 amino acids. The CDR3 DNA sequence: TGTGCCAGCAGCCTAAGGGGGGATGTCACAGATACGCAGTATTTT. Protein product: CASSLRGDVTDTQYF.

This clonotype was picked up many times. This sequence joins TRBV25-1 and TRBJ2-1, with D maybe TRBD1 (5 bases). V lost 4 bases, J lost 1 base, and 14 bases lay in between. Germline V gene data show CDR1 as MGHDK and CDR2 as SYGVNS. The CDR3 sequence is 16 residues long. The CDR3 is CASSALGARSYNEQFF. In nucleotides, the CDR3 is TGTGCCAGCAGTGCCCTTGGGGCGAGGTCCTACAATGAGCAGTTCTTC.

This rearrangement joins TRBV12-3 or TRBV12-4 to TRBJ1-5, with 9 nucleotides matching TRBD1. V gave up 5 bases and J gave up 0 bases; unmatched junction bases: 8. CDR3 length: 17 residues. In DNA, the CDR3 is TGTGCCAGCAGTCTAGGGACAGGGATGTATAGCAATCAGCCCCAGCATTTT. Its translation: CASSLGTGMYSNQPQHF.

This clonotype was recorded a few times. The V gene is TRBV7-2, the J gene TRBJ2-1; D possibly corresponds to TRBD2 (5 bases). This CDR3 contains 14 residues. The V end was cut by 2 bases, the J end by 9 bases, with 14 bases between. Germline values: CDR1 SGHTA, CDR2 FQGNSA. Here the CDR3 reads CASSLPREGTEQFF. The CDR3 bases are TGTGCCAGCAGCTTACCTCGCGAGGGCACTGAGCAGTTCTTC.

V is TRBV6-5 and J is TRBJ2-2; D is uncertain. V lost 4 bases to trimming and J lost 6 bases, with 15 bases between them. This CDR3 has 15 residues. Looked up from germline, CDR1 is MNHEY and CDR2 is SVGAGI. CDR3 protein: CASSSEALAAGELFF. Written as DNA, the CDR3 is TGTGCCAGCAGTTCCGAGGCCCTGGCAGCCGGGGAGCTGTTTTTT.

The gene calls are TRBV5-1 and TRBJ2-7, with 8 bases matching TRBD1. The CDR3 is 14 amino acids. V was clipped by 2 bases and J by 3 bases; unmatched bases: 4. From germline, CDR1 is SGHRS and CDR2 YFSETQ. CDR3 in amino acids: CASSLGQGVYEQYF. CDR3 nucleotides: TGCGCCAGCAGCTTAGGACAGGGCGTCTACGAGCAGTACTTC.

This clonotype has at least ten counts. The V call is TRBV29-1, the J call TRBJ2-7; TRBD2 might be the D (5 bases). The germline CDR1 and CDR2 sequences are SQVTM and ANQGSEA. V lost 0 bases and J 3 bases, leaving 6 bases between the germline ends. The CDR3 sequence is 12 residues long. The CDR3 nucleotides are TGCAGCGTTGAAGATCGGGACTACGAGCAGTACTTC. This encodes CSVEDRDYEQYF.

A few counts support this clonotype. The CDR3 loop reads CASSLRLAGGQDTQYF. The CDR3 region has the DNA TGTGCCAGCAGCTTAAGGCTAGCGGGAGGGCAGGATACGCAGTATTTT. The chain carries TRBV11-2 and TRBJ2-3, with 12 bases that match TRBD2. There are 16 residues in the CDR3. CDR1 is SGHAT, CDR2 FQNNGV, per germline. V was clipped by 2 bases and J by 6 bases; unmatched bases: 6.

This clonotype was detected many times. V and J are TRBV7-2 and TRBJ2-7; 7 bases map to TRBD1. This CDR3 spans 14 amino acids. The germline gives CDR1 SGHTA, CDR2 FQGNSA. V trimming: 5 bases; J trimming: 3 bases; junction bases outside the gene matches: 7. In nucleotides, the CDR3 is TGTGCCAGCAGCCCCTTCGCAGGGGGCTACGAGCAGTACTTC. Translating gives CASSPFAGGYEQYF. The variable domain in full, with the rest retrieved from reference TRBV7-2 and TRBJ2-7, is GAGVSQSPSNKVTEKGKDVELRCDPISGHTALYWYRQSLGQGLEFLIYFQGNSAPDKSGLPSDRFSAERTGGSVSTLTIQRTQQEDSAVYLCASSPFAGGYEQYFGPGTRLTVT.

The CDR3 protein is CASSPGTGNPGRWYF. For the CDR3, the DNA is TGTGCCAGCAGCCCTGGGACAGGGAACCCTGGCCGGTGGTACTTC. This chain links TRBV7-2 with TRBJ2-7, with 9 nucleotides matching TRBD1. In germline, CDR1 is SGHTA, CDR2 FQGNSA. V shed 5 bases, J shed 12 bases, and the junction held 17 bases outside the gene matches. The CDR3 spans 15 residues.

The gene calls are TRBV27 and TRBJ2-4; no firm D call. The ends were cut back, 6 bases at V and 0 bases at J, with 12 bases in the middle. The germline CDR1 and CDR2 sequences are MNHEY and SMNVEV (reference sequence). The CDR3 covers 15 residues. In DNA, the CDR3 is TGTGCCAGCAGCCGCCGGCCGCTAGCCAAAAACATTCAGTACTTC. It yields the protein CASSRRPLAKNIQYF.

In its sample, this clonotype was seen many times. The rearrangement joins TRBV20-1 to TRBJ2-4; TRBD2 is a possible D gene (5 bases). Trimming took 1 base from V and 0 from J, leaving 16 bases between them. The V gene's germline CDR1 is DFQATT and CDR2 SNEGSKA (reference sequence). This CDR3 has 17 residues. The CDR3 protein is CSARVETMTLAKNIQYF. CDR3 DNA: TGCAGTGCTAGAGTGGAGACTATGACCTTAGCCAAAAACATTCAGTACTTC.

The V gene is TRBV9, the J gene TRBJ2-3, with TRBD2 identical over 8 bases. J lost 2 bases, V lost 1 base, and 6 bases had no gene match. Germline values: CDR1 SGDLS, CDR2 YYNGEE. CDR3 length: 16 amino acids. CDR3 loop: CASSVYTSGNTDTQYF. The CDR3 nucleotides read TGTGCCAGCAGCGTATACACTAGCGGCAACACAGATACGCAGTATTTT.

Written as DNA, the CDR3 is TGCGCCAGCAGCAGAGGACAGGGGTTTAACTATGGCTACACCTTC. Its translation is CASSRGQGFNYGYTF. The V call is TRBV5-1, the J call TRBJ1-2, with 9 bases identical to TRBD1. CDR1 SGHRS and CDR2 YFSETQ come from the germline V gene. The V gene end was trimmed by 4 bases and the J gene end by 1 base; junction bases not matched to a gene: 5. The CDR3 has 15 residues. The full variable domain, rest sourced from reference TRBV5-1 and TRBJ1-2, is KAGVTQTPRYLIKTRGQQVTLSCSPISGHRSVSWYQQTPGQGLQFLFEYFSETQRNKGNFPGRFSGRQFSNSRSEMNVSTLELGDSALYLCASSRGQGFNYGYTFGSGTRLTVV.

This clonotype was observed a few times. The V and J genes are TRBV5-4 and TRBJ1-6; D perhaps matches TRBD1 (5 bases). This CDR3 has 14 amino acids. Germline CDR1 is SGHNT and CDR2 is YYREEE (reference sequence). The V end was cut by 2 bases, the J end by 7 bases, with 10 bases between. In nucleotides, the CDR3 is TGTGCCAGCAGCTTCCAACAGGAAAATTCACCCCTCCACTTT. Protein product: CASSFQQENSPLHF.

V and J are TRBV20-1 and TRBJ2-1, with a possible D match to TRBD1 (6 bases). Germline V lookup: CDR1 DFQATT, CDR2 SNEGSKA (reference sequence). The V end was cut by 1 base, the J end by 7 bases, with 8 bases between. The CDR3 covers 12 residues. The CDR3 loop reads CSARVGTNEQFF. The CDR3 coding sequence is TGCAGTGCTAGAGTAGGGACAAATGAGCAGTTCTTC.

The sample holds a few counts of this clonotype. J is TRBJ2-1 and V is TRBV20-1; TRBD1 or TRBD2 may be the D gene (6 bases each). The CDR3 runs to 12 residues. Deletions cut 6 bases from V and 10 bases from J, with 16 bases between. Germline V gene sequence: CDR1 DFQATT, CDR2 SNEGSKA (reference sequence). The CDR3 sequence is CSAGGLAREQFF. The CDR3 bases are TGCAGTGCCGGGGGCCTAGCCCGAGAGCAGTTCTTC.